What follows are 9 T cell receptor beta chains derived from one specimen sequenced in a study of cytomegalovirus exposure and HLA in healthy donors. Primers: 60 Vbeta forward and 13 Jbeta reverse. Profiling relied on immunoSEQ multiplex PCR, and the TCRdb table lists in-frame clones only, not all of them. The sample comprises about 90,000 clones, roughly 70% of which are singletons, and 20% to 25% rests with the top ten. What was sequenced was PBMCs. The receptors here all came from a man aged 30 to 39 in good health and CMV-seropositive.

The V and J genes are TRBV27 and TRBJ2-5, with 8 bases matching TRBD1. The DNA end lines up better with TRBJ2-7; the J call may be wrong. The V gene's germline CDR1 is MNHEY and CDR2 SMNVEV (reference sequence). CDR3 length equals 14 residues. The CDR3 DNA is TGTGCCACCTGGGACAGGCCCCAATCCTACGAGCAGTACTTC. This gives the protein CATWDRPQSYEQYF.

In regard to this clone: At one of its ends the junction is not consistent with the germline gene, which may arise from a read error. This chain joins TRBV2 and TRBJ1-2; the match to TRBD1 covers 9 bases. Germline assignment: CDR1 SNHLY and CDR2 FYNNEI. The CDR3 length is 15 residues. Written as DNA, the CDR3 is TGTGCCAGCATCAGAACAGGGGGCGCTGGCTATGACTACACCTTC. Its translation is CASIRTGGAGYDYTF.

A note on this clone: At one end, the junction sequence differs from germline, possibly due to a read error. The chain recombines TRBV19 with TRBJ1-1; D not resolved. The CDR3 consists of 14 residues. Germline CDR1 is LNHDA and CDR2 is SQIVND (reference sequence). CDR3 amino acids: CASSTGGRTAEAFF. For the CDR3, the DNA is TGTGCCAGTAGTACGGGCGGGCGGACCGCTGAAGCTTTTTTT.

The V and J genes are TRBV4-3 and TRBJ1-3; D not resolved. The germline V gene encodes CDR1 LGHNA and CDR2 YSLEER. Trimming stripped 3 bases from V and 4 bases from J, with 16 bases between. This CDR3 has 16 amino acids. CDR3 nucleotides: TGCGCCAGCAGCCACGACGTCCGGACTTCAGGAAACACCATATATTTT. Its translation: CASSHDVRTSGNTIYF.

This sequence joins TRBV4-3 and TRBJ1-1; 9 nucleotides agree with TRBD1. V lost 4 bases to trimming and J lost 8 bases; unmatched junction nucleotides: 5. CDR3 length equals 13 residues. The germline CDR1 and CDR2 sequences are LGHNA and YSLEER. In DNA, the CDR3 is TGCGCCAGCAGCCGCTGGACAGGGGCCGAAGCTTTCTTT. Translating gives CASSRWTGAEAFF.

The chain couples TRBV15 to TRBJ2-1; the D gene is possibly TRBD1 (5 bases). V was cut by 0 bases and J by 7 bases, with 19 bases left in between. The CDR3 has 17 residues. Germline-derived CDR1 and CDR2 are LNHNV and YYDKDF (reference sequence). CDR3 nucleotides: TGTGCCACCAGCAGAGATCGTCTCGGTGGCAGGGTGAATGAGCAGTTCTTC. Translated, it gives CATSRDRLGGRVNEQFF.

The chain joins TRBV7-9 to TRBJ2-7; a possible D gene is TRBD1 (5 bases). Germline-derived CDR1 and CDR2 are SEHNR and FQNEAQ (reference sequence). Trimming shortened V by 5 bases and J by 4 bases, and 15 bases separated the two germline ends. The CDR3 contains 14 residues. CDR3 sequence: CASSPDGHRYEQYF. CDR3 nucleotide sequence: TGTGCCAGCAGCCCGGACGGACATAGGTACGAGCAGTACTTC.

The chain uses TRBV27 and TRBJ2-7; maybe TRBD2 (5 bases). V gave up 3 bases and J gave up 3 bases, with 9 bases separating them. The CDR3 extends over 13 amino acids. The germline CDR1 and CDR2 sequences are MNHEY and SMNVEV (reference sequence). CDR3 nucleotide sequence: TGTGCCAGCAGTTTGCGGGCCTACTACGAGCAGTACTTC. This sequence encodes CASSLRAYYEQYF.

The table lists this clone with a few counts. This chain connects TRBV5-4 to TRBJ2-1; 9 nucleotides agree with TRBD1. The CDR3 consists of 15 residues. V dropped 5 bases and J dropped 6; count of bases not matched to a gene: 9. Germline V lookup: CDR1 SGHNT, CDR2 YYREEE (reference sequence). CDR3 sequence: CASSPLTGGGNEQFF. For the CDR3, the DNA is TGTGCCAGCAGTCCCCTGACAGGGGGAGGCAATGAGCAGTTCTTC.